This T cell receptor (beta chain) derives from a study of blood T cells in healthy people across ages. Sample-barcoded 5' priming and a J-beta primer mix drove a second PCR of about 7 to 12 cycles. Each CDR3 protein is one row after TCRdb ran MiXCR on the 5' RACE reads. The sample lists some 890,000 distinct CDR3 sequences; about 28% were seen once. This clonotype was counted between two and nine times. The same sample was also used in a study of T cells of mothers and their children.

Input material: blood. This receptor was taken from a woman aged 40 to 50 in good health.

The CDR3 nucleotides are TGTGCCAGCTCACCAAAAACAGATACGCAGTATTTT. Residues: CASSPKTDTQYF. The rearrangement uses TRBV18 and TRBJ2-3; D is uncertain. The ends were cut back, 2 bases at V and 3 bases at J, with 3 bases in the middle. Germline lookup yields CDR1 KGHSH and CDR2 LQKENI. This CDR3 region has 12 residues.